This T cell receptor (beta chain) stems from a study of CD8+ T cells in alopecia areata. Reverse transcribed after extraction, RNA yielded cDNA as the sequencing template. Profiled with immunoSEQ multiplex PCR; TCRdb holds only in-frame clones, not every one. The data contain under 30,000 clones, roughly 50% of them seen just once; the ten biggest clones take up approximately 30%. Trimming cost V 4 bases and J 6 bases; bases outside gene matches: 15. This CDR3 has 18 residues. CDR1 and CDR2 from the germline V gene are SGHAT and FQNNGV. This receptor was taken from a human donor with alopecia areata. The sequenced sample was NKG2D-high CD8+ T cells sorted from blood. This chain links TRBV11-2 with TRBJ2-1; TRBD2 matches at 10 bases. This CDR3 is CASSSVSSGSPPRNEQFF. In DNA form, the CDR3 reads TGTGCCAGCAGCTCTGTTTCTAGCGGGAGCCCTCCCCGCAATGAGCAGTTCTTC. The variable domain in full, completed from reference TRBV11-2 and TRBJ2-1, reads EAGVAQSPRYKIIEKRQSVAFWCNPISGHATLYWYQQILGQGPKLLIQFQNNGVVDDSQLPKDRFSAERLKGVDSTLKIQPAKLEDSAVYLCASSSVSSGSPPRNEQFFGPGTRLTVL.